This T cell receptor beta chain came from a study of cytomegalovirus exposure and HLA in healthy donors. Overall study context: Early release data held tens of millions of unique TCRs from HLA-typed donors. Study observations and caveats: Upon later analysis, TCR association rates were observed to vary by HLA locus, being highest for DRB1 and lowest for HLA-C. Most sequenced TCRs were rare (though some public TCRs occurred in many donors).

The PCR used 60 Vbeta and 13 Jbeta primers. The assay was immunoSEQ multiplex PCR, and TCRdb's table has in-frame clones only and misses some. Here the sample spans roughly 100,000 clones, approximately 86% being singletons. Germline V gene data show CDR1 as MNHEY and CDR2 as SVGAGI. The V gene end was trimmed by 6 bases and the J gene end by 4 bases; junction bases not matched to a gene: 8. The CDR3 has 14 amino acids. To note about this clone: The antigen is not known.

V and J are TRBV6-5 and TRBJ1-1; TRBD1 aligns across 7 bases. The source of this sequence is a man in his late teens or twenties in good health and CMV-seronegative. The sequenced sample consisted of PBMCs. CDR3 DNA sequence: TGTGCCAGCAGGTGGACAGGAGCTGGCACTGAAGCTTTCTTT. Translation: CASRWTGAGTEAFF.